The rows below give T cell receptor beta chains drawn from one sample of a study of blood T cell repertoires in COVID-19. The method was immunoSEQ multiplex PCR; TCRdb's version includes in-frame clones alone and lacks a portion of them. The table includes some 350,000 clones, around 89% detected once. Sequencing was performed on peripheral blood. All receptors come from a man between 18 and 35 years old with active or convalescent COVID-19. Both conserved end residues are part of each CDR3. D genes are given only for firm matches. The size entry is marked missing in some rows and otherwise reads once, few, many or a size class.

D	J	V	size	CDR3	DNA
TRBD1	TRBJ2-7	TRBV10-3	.	CAIRDRDRGGKQYF	TGTGCCATCAGAGACCGGGACAGGGGGGGAAAGCAGTACTTC
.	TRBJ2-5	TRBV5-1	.	CASSTRYQETQYF	TGCGCCAGCAGCACCCGGTACCAAGAGACCCAGTACTTC
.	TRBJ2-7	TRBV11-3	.	CASSLGGQTYEQYF	TGTGCCAGCAGCTTAGGTGGGCAAACCTACGAGCAGTACTTC
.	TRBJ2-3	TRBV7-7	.	CASSLQTPDTQYF	TGTGCTAGCAGCTTACAGACACCGGATACGCAGTATTTT
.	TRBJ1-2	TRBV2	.	CASSERWRKFLYGYTF	TGTGCCAGCAGTGAACGGTGGCGGAAATTCCTTTATGGCTACACCTTC
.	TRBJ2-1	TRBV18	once	CASSPVGSYNEQFF	TGTGCCAGCTCACCAGTCGGCTCCTACAATGAGCAGTTCTTC
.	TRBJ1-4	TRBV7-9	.	CASSPEGVREKLFF	TGTGCCAGCAGCCCCGAGGGGGTTCGGGAAAAACTGTTTTTT
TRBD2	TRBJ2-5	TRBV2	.	CASSATGTSEETQYF	TGTGCCAGCAGTGCAACCGGGACTAGCGAAGAGACCCAGTACTTC
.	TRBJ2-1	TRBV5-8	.	CASSSKWQGGFF	TGTGCCAGCAGCTCAAAATGGCAGGGGGGATTCTTC
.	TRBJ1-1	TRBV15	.	CATSRERETEAFF	TGTGCCACCAGCAGAGAGAGGGAAACTGAAGCTTTCTTT
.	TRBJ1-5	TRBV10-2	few	CASSVEGGKRQPQHF	TGCGCCAGCAGTGTCGAGGGGGGGAAGCGTCAGCCCCAGCATTTT
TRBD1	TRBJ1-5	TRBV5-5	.	CASSLGQGASNQPQHF	TGTGCCAGCAGCTTGGGGCAGGGGGCAAGCAATCAGCCCCAGCATTTT
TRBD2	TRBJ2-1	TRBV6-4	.	CASKLNPGTSGHNEQFF	TGTGCCAGCAAACTCAACCCCGGGACTAGCGGTCACAATGAGCAGTTCTTC
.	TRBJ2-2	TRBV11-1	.	CASSALVANTGELFF	TGTGCCAGCAGCGCATTGGTAGCGAACACCGGGGAGCTGTTTTTT
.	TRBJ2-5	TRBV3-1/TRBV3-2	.	CASSHGGVLETQYF	TGTGCCAGCAGCCATGGGGGCGTTTTGGAGACCCAGTACTTC
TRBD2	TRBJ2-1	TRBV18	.	CASSPTSGSYNEQFF	TGTGCCAGCTCACCTACTAGCGGGTCTTACAATGAGCAGTTCTTC
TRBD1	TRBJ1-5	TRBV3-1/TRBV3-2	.	CASSSGQAVNQPQHF	TGTGCCAGCAGCTCGGGACAGGCGGTGAATCAGCCCCAGCATTTT
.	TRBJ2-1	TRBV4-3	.	CASSQRQASSYNEQFF	TGCGCCAGCAGCCAGCGACAGGCGAGCTCCTACAATGAGCAGTTCTTC
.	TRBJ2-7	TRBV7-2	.	CASSLSRVSYEQYF	TGTGCCAGCAGCTTATCCCGGGTCTCCTACGAGCAGTACTTC
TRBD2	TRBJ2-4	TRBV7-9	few	CASSFGGSKNIQYF	TGTGCCAGCAGCTTCGGCGGGAGCAAAAACATTCAGTACTTC
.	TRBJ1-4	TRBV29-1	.	CSVVGLMGIREKLFF	TGCAGCGTTGTTGGGTTAATGGGCATAAGAGAAAAACTGTTTTTT
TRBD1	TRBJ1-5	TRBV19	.	CASSPTGTGVGQPQHF	TGTGCCAGTAGTCCAACCGGGACAGGGGTCGGGCAGCCCCAGCATTTT
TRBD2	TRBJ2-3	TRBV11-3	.	CASSSGTSLRDTQYF	TGTGCCAGCAGCTCCGGGACTAGTCTCCGAGATACGCAGTATTTT
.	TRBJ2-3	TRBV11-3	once	CASSLSRAADTQYF	TGTGCCAGCAGCTTGTCCAGGGCGGCGGATACGCAGTATTTT
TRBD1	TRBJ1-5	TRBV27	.	CASSLTSRQGDSNQPQHF	TGTGCCAGCAGTTTAACCTCCCGACAGGGTGATAGCAATCAGCCCCAGCATTTT
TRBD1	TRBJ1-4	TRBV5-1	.	CASSLIQGGGEKLFF	TGCGCCAGCAGCTTAATACAGGGGGGTGGAGAAAAACTGTTTTTT
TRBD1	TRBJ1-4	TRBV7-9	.	CASRGQGEKLFF	TGTGCCAGCAGGGGACAGGGTGAAAAACTGTTTTTT
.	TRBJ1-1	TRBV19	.	CATTSSLNTEAFF	TGTGCCACTACTTCATCCCTGAACACTGAAGCTTTCTTT
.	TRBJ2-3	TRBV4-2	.	CASSPSANAVDTQYF	TGTGCCAGCAGCCCTTCGGCCAACGCGGTCGATACGCAGTATTTT
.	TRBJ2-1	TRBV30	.	CALDTAYNEQFF	TGTGCCTTGGACACTGCTTACAATGAGCAGTTCTTC
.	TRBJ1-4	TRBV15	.	CATSGRIGQLGPNEKLFF	TGTGCCACCAGCGGGCGAATAGGACAGCTTGGACCTAATGAAAAACTGTTTTTT
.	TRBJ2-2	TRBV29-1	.	CSVVPSTGELFF	TGCAGCGTTGTACCCAGCACCGGGGAGCTGTTTTTT
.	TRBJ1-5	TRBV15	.	CATSGGSPNQPQHF	TGTGCCACCAGCGGCGGGTCACCAAATCAGCCCCAGCATTTT
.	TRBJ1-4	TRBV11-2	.	CASSLYLGATNEKLFF	TGTGCCAGCAGCTTATATCTCGGAGCAACTAATGAAAAACTGTTTTTT
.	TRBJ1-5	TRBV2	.	CASHTHAGIRVNQPQHF	TGTGCCAGCCATACCCACGCAGGGATTCGGGTTAATCAGCCCCAGCATTTT
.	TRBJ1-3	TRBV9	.	CASSESGIKGNTIYF	TGTGCCAGCTCTGAGTCAGGGATCAAAGGAAACACCATATATTTT
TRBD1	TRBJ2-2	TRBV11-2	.	CASTTGAAGELFF	TGTGCCAGCACCACAGGGGCGGCCGGGGAGCTGTTTTTT
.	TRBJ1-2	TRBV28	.	CASSFYRVGYGYTF	TGTGCCAGCAGTTTCTACAGGGTGGGCTATGGCTACACCTTC
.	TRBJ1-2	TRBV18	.	CASSPLDSGGGYTF	TGTGCCAGCTCACCCTTGGACTCGGGGGGTGGCTACACCTTC
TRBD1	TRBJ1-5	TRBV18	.	CASSPIGQVNQPQHF	TGTGCCAGCTCACCCATCGGACAGGTAAATCAGCCCCAGCATTTT
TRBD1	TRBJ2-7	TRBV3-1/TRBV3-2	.	CASSQAPGQGEQYF	TGTGCCAGCAGCCAAGCACCGGGACAGGGAGAGCAGTACTTC
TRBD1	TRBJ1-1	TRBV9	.	CASTKGPGGAVDTEAFF	TGTGCCAGCACCAAAGGGCCAGGGGGCGCCGTCGACACTGAAGCTTTCTTT